Listed below are T cell receptor beta chains from one sample, sequenced in a study of T cell changes during pregnancy in multiple sclerosis. Generated by immunoSEQ multiplex PCR, the TCRdb table keeps only in-frame clones and is missing some. Of about 92,000 clones listed, 90% to 95% were seen once; the top ten hold around 2.3%. This sample comprised peripheral blood, obtained in the third trimester of pregnancy. These receptors were obtained from a female donor with multiple sclerosis, enrolled in a pregnancy study. Both conserved end residues are part of each CDR3. The order of the fields is clone size, V gene, D gene, J gene, CDR3 DNA, CDR3 protein. A D gene is named only where the DNA matches it firmly. Clone size appears in some rows only: once, few, many, or a class for an expanded clone.

NA	TRBV2	TRBD2	TRBJ2-1	TGTGCCAGCAACGACCCGGGACTAGCGAGAAATGAGCAGTTCTTC	CASNDPGLARNEQFF
NA	TRBV11-1	TRBD1	TRBJ1-1	TGTGCCAGCAGCTCGACAGGGGGAGACACTGAAGCTTTCTTT	CASSSTGGDTEAFF
NA	TRBV4-2	TRBD2	TRBJ2-7	TGTGCCAGCAGCCAAGTCGGCGTTCTAGCGGGATCCTACGAGCAGTACTTC	CASSQVGVLAGSYEQYF
NA	TRBV28	TRBD1	TRBJ1-1	TGTGCCAGCACCACACAGACAGGGGAATCGACTGAAGCTTTCTTT	CASTTQTGESTEAFF
NA	TRBV6-1	NA	TRBJ1-1	TGTGCCAGCAGTGACTTGAGGGCGCGGGGCCCTAACACTGAAGCTTTCTTT	CASSDLRARGPNTEAFF
NA	TRBV10-3	TRBD1	TRBJ1-4	TGTGCCGCTCAGACAGGGGCTAATGAAAAACTGTTTTTT	CAAQTGANEKLFF
NA	TRBV29-1	NA	TRBJ2-7	TGCAGCGTTGAAGGACGATGGGAGATTTTCAATACCTACGAGCAGTACTTC	CSVEGRWEIFNTYEQYF
NA	TRBV5-6	TRBD2	TRBJ2-3	TGTGCCAGCAGCAGAAAAAGCGGGGGCAGCACAGATACGCAGTATTTT	CASSRKSGGSTDTQYF
NA	TRBV28	NA	TRBJ2-7	TGTGCCAGCAGTTCGGACAGAGACTCCTACGAGCAGTACTTC	CASSSDRDSYEQYF
NA	TRBV6-5	NA	TRBJ2-7	TGTGCCAGCGCCCCCGGGATGGGCTACTACGAGCAGTACTTC	CASAPGMGYYEQYF
NA	TRBV7-9	NA	TRBJ1-2	TGTGCCAGCAGCTTAAAGGGGTTCGACTATGGCTACACCTTC	CASSLKGFDYGYTF
NA	TRBV5-1	TRBD1	TRBJ2-1	TGCGCCAGCAGCCCCCCAGGGGGAGAGCAGTTCTTC	CASSPPGGEQFF
NA	TRBV7-2	NA	TRBJ1-1	TGTGCCAGCAGCTTAGGTGGCCTTTCACGGAACACTGAAGCTTTCTTT	CASSLGGLSRNTEAFF
NA	TRBV23-1	NA	TRBJ2-2	TGCGCCAGCAGTCATAGCGGGAACACCGGGGAGCTGTTTTTT	CASSHSGNTGELFF
NA	TRBV7-4	TRBD2	TRBJ2-7	TGTGCCAGCAGCGTCACTAGCGGGAGGGCCCCGGGAGAGCAGTACTTC	CASSVTSGRAPGEQYF
NA	TRBV15	NA	TRBJ2-1	TGTGCCACCAGCAACCGGCAGGGCGGTGAGCAGTTCTTC	CATSNRQGGEQFF
NA	TRBV19	NA	TRBJ2-1	TGTGCCAGTAGTATTTTGTACGGGGAAAATGAGCAGTTCTTC	CASSILYGENEQFF
once	TRBV7-9	TRBD1	TRBJ1-4	TGTGCCAGCAGCCTGGGACAGGGCGGGAGTGAAAAACTGTTTTTT	CASSLGQGGSEKLFF
NA	TRBV6-1	TRBD1	TRBJ2-7	TGTGCCAGCATGAGACAGGGGAGTTACGAGCAGTACTTC	CASMRQGSYEQYF
NA	TRBV28	NA	TRBJ1-1	TGTGCCAGCAGTAAGACAGTACGCATGAACACTGAAGCTTTCTTT	CASSKTVRMNTEAFF
NA	TRBV7-2	NA	TRBJ1-5	TGTGCCAGCAGCCCCTACAAGAGGGGGGGATATAGCAATCAGCCCCAGCATTTT	CASSPYKRGGYSNQPQHF
NA	TRBV6-1	TRBD2	TRBJ2-1	TGTGCCAGCAGAGTAGCGGGATTGAACAATGAGCAGTTCTTC	CASRVAGLNNEQFF
NA	TRBV11-1	NA	TRBJ2-7	TGTGCCAGCAGCGATTCTGTCGGAGACGAGCAGTACTTC	CASSDSVGDEQYF
NA	TRBV19	NA	TRBJ2-3	TGTGCCAGTAGCGATTTCGGAGATACGCAGTATTTT	CASSDFGDTQYF
NA	TRBV5-1	NA	TRBJ1-2	TGCGCCAGCAGCGATACAGGCGGAGGCTACACCTTC	CASSDTGGGYTF
NA	TRBV7-6	NA	TRBJ2-1	TGTGCCAGCAGCTTAGAACAGCGGATCTACAATGAGCAGTTCTTC	CASSLEQRIYNEQFF
once	TRBV2	TRBD2	TRBJ2-1	TGTGCCAGCAGTCAAGAGAGAGCGGGAGGGCCGCTGTTCTTC	CASSQERAGGPLFF
NA	TRBV7-9	NA	TRBJ1-3	TGTGCCAGCAGCCTACAGGGAAACACCATATATTTT	CASSLQGNTIYF
NA	TRBV11-1	TRBD2	TRBJ2-5	TGTGCCAGCAGCCCCTTAGCGGGAGCGGAAGAGACCCAGTACTTC	CASSPLAGAEETQYF
once	TRBV30	TRBD1	TRBJ2-7	TGTGCCTGGGCTTGGGGGGGGACAGGGGGAGACGAGCAGTACTTC	CAWAWGGTGGDEQYF
NA	TRBV11-3	NA	TRBJ1-1	TGTGCCAGCAGCTTAGCAATGAACACTGAAGCTTTCTTT	CASSLAMNTEAFF
NA	TRBV7-9	NA	TRBJ1-1	TGTGCCAGCAGCTTAGGAGAGGCGCCAACTGAAGCTTTCTTT	CASSLGEAPTEAFF
NA	TRBV15	NA	TRBJ1-1	TGTGCCACCAGCAGGGCAGGGTTGAACACTGAAGCTTTCTTT	CATSRAGLNTEAFF
NA	TRBV19	TRBD1	TRBJ1-2	TGTGCCAGTAGTAAGACAACAGGGGTTGACTATGGCTACACCTTC	CASSKTTGVDYGYTF
NA	TRBV7-9	TRBD2	TRBJ2-1	TGTGCCAGCAGCCGCAATACTAGGGAGGGTAGTGAGCAGTTCTTC	CASSRNTREGSEQFF
NA	TRBV28	NA	TRBJ1-4	TGTGCCAGCAGTTTGGGGAGGGGGTACACTAATGAAAAACTGTTTTTT	CASSLGRGYTNEKLFF
NA	TRBV7-9	TRBD1	TRBJ1-1	TGTGCCAGCAGCTTACTACCGGGACAGGGGGGTATGAACACTGAAGCTTTCTTT	CASSLLPGQGGMNTEAFF
once	TRBV10-3	NA	TRBJ2-7	TGTGCCATCAGTCAATCCTACGAGCAGTACTTC	CAISQSYEQYF
NA	TRBV5-4	TRBD1	TRBJ2-4	TGTGCCAGCAGCCCCGGGACAGGGGCGGACATTCAGTACTTC	CASSPGTGADIQYF
NA	TRBV7-6	TRBD1	TRBJ2-7	TGTGCCAGCAGCTTAGCGATCGGACAGGGTTTCTACGAGCAGTACTTC	CASSLAIGQGFYEQYF
NA	TRBV19	NA	TRBJ1-1	TGTGCCAGTAGTTTGGGGGGGATGAACACTGAAGCTTTCTTT	CASSLGGMNTEAFF
NA	TRBV14	NA	TRBJ2-5	TGTGCCAGCAGCCTCCCACGTTCAGGGAGGAAAGAGACCCAGTACTTC	CASSLPRSGRKETQYF
NA	TRBV6-1	TRBD2	TRBJ2-1	TGTGCCAGCAGTGTCCCTAGCGGGAGGGAGGATTTTTACAATGAGCAGTTCTTC	CASSVPSGREDFYNEQFF
NA	TRBV27	TRBD2	TRBJ2-2	TGTGCCAGCAGTCTGTTCCGCGGGAGGGGGTCCGGGGAGCTGTTTTTT	CASSLFRGRGSGELFF
NA	TRBV15	TRBD2	TRBJ2-5	TGTGCCACCAGCAGACAGGGGCTAGCGGGCGGTGAGACCCAGTACTTC	CATSRQGLAGGETQYF
NA	TRBV10-3	NA	TRBJ2-1	TGTGCCATCAGGTCAGCTGCGGCACGCGAGCAGTTCTTC	CAIRSAAAREQFF
NA	TRBV6-5	TRBD1	TRBJ1-1	TGTGCCAGCAGTCGGAGGACAGGGGGGAACACTGAAGCTTTCTTT	CASSRRTGGNTEAFF
NA	TRBV7-2	NA	TRBJ1-1	TGTGCCAGCAGCCTTATTGGGGGGACTGCTTTCTTT	CASSLIGGTAFF
NA	TRBV29-1	NA	TRBJ2-1	TGCAGCGTTGTGCCGGGTCGGGGGGCGCTTAACAATGAGCAGTTCTTC	CSVVPGRGALNNEQFF
NA	TRBV14	TRBD1	TRBJ1-1	TGTGCCAGCAGCCAAAGACAGGGGGGGACTGAAGCTTTCTTT	CASSQRQGGTEAFF
few	TRBV18	TRBD2	TRBJ2-7	TGTGCCAGCTCACCACCGGGAGGGTACATAACCTACGAGCAGTACTTC	CASSPPGGYITYEQYF
NA	TRBV7-2	NA	TRBJ2-1	TGTGCCAGCAGCAGAACTGGCGGCTCCTACAATGAGCAGTTCTTC	CASSRTGGSYNEQFF
NA	TRBV5-1	NA	TRBJ2-4	TGCGCCAGCTCCTTCGACAGAGCCAAAAACATTCAGTACTTC	CASSFDRAKNIQYF